This entry lists 13 T cell receptor beta chains sequenced from one sample in a study of T cell responses to AZD1222 COVID-19 vaccine. The method was immunoSEQ multiplex PCR; TCRdb's version includes in-frame clones alone and lacks a portion of them. Among around 120,000 clones listed, 93% were seen once. Sequenced material: peripheral blood, taken 28 days after the second AZD1222 dose. The receptors originated from an adult who received the AZD1222 COVID-19 vaccine.

This clone appeared once. This sequence joins TRBV29-1 and TRBJ1-2, with 11 bases fitting TRBD1. With V trimmed by 7 bases and J by 5 bases, 6 bases remained unmatched. Germline CDR1 and CDR2: SQVTM and ANQGSEA. The CDR3 extends over 13 amino acids. CDR3 sequence (DNA): TGCAGCGCAAGGGACAGGGGGAGGTATGGCTACACCTTC. Translated: CSARDRGRYGYTF.

The chain joins TRBV11-2 to TRBJ2-5; no clear D gene. V was shortened by 3 bases and J by 4 bases, with 6 bases between the two germline ends. The CDR3 runs 12 residues. Germline CDR1 and CDR2: SGHAT and FQNNGV. The DNA for the CDR3 is TGTGCCAGCAGCTTTACGGTAGAGACCCAGTACTTC. This translates into CASSFTVETQYF.

This sequence joins TRBV9 and TRBJ1-1, with a weak D call TRBD1 (5 bases). Germline V gives CDR1 SGDLS, CDR2 YYNGEE. This CDR3 comprises 15 residues. V was pared by 1 base and J by 6 bases, with 16 bases between. CDR3 in DNA: TGTGCCAGCAGCGTAATAGGGACCGCCAACCCTGAAGCTTTCTTT. Amino acid sequence: CASSVIGTANPEAFF.

V is TRBV6-5 and J is TRBJ2-3; the D gene could be TRBD1 or TRBD2 (5 bases each). The CDR3 runs to 15 residues. V lost 6 bases and J lost 2, with 15 bases in between. Germline V CDR1 and CDR2: MNHEY, SVGAGI. The CDR3 reads CASRPEGTSTDTQYF. CDR3 coding DNA: TGTGCCAGCAGACCCGAAGGGACCTCCACAGATACGCAGTATTTT.

The chain uses TRBV6-5 and TRBJ2-2, with D perhaps assigned TRBD1 or TRBD2 (6 bases each). This CDR3 has 14 residues. Per germline, CDR1 MNHEY and CDR2 SVGAGI. The ends were cut back, 6 bases at V and 4 bases at J, with 12 bases in the middle. The CDR3: CASSHEGGTGELFF. The DNA of the CDR3 is TGTGCCAGCAGCCACGAGGGGGGCACCGGGGAGCTGTTTTTT.

The chain recombines TRBV15 with TRBJ2-5; a weak D match, TRBD1 (5 bases). CDR3 size: 16 residues. Trimming removed 3 bases from V and 8 bases from J, with 22 bases in between. Germline CDR1 and CDR2: LNHNV and YYDKDF (reference sequence). The CDR3 is CATSSLRWVGPDTQYF. In DNA, the CDR3 is TGTGCCACCAGCAGTCTAAGATGGGTGGGGCCGGACACCCAGTACTTC.

This chain links TRBV4-3 with TRBJ2-2, with D possibly being TRBD1 (6 bases). From germline, CDR1 is LGHNA and CDR2 YSLEER. Trimming stripped 0 bases from V and 4 bases from J, with 12 bases between. CDR3 size: 16 residues. For the CDR3, the DNA is TGCGCCAGCAGCCAAGATAGTGGGGGCCCCACCGGGGAGCTGTTTTTT. Its translation is CASSQDSGGPTGELFF.

This clone was seen once. The chain employs TRBV12-5 and TRBJ2-1; 9 bases are a match to TRBD2. Germline CDR1 is LGHNT and CDR2 is FRNRAP. V was pared by 6 bases and J by 3 bases, with 9 bases of the junction left unmatched. This CDR3 region has 16 residues. In nucleotides, the CDR3 is TGTGCTAGTGGCACCTTTGTTAGCGGGAGCTACAATGAGCAGTTCTTC. Translated, it gives CASGTFVSGSYNEQFF.

This chain connects TRBV5-3 to TRBJ1-3; the D gene is possibly TRBD1 (6 bases). TRBV5-3 is an open reading frame, and its role is uncertain. CDR3 length equals 15 residues. With 4 bases removed from V and 2 bases from J, the gap between germline ends came to 13 bases. The CDR3 protein is CARSLHTGPGNTIYF. The CDR3 nucleotides are TGTGCCAGAAGCCTCCATACAGGGCCTGGAAACACCATATATTTT.

The V gene is TRBV7-2, the J gene TRBJ2-7, with 7 bases aligning to TRBD2. J was trimmed by 1 base and V by 1 base; bases with no gene match: 7. Germline assignment: CDR1 SGHTA and CDR2 FQGNSA. The CDR3 totals 16 residues. The CDR3 DNA reads TGTGCCAGCAGCTTAGGGGGGGGGATTACTTCCTACGAGCAGTACTTC. It codes for CASSLGGGITSYEQYF.

This chain connects TRBV7-8 to TRBJ2-6; TRBD2 aligns across 8 bases. With 1 base clipped from V and 0 bases from J, the junction kept 5 bases outside the gene matches. This CDR3 contains 18 residues. Germline V gives CDR1 SGHVS, CDR2 FQNEAQ. The CDR3 reads CASSLVVSGGSGANVLTF. The DNA of the CDR3 is TGTGCCAGCAGCTTAGTTGTCAGCGGGGGCTCTGGGGCCAACGTCCTGACTTTC.

This clone turned up a few times. The chain recombines TRBV11-1 with TRBJ2-1; TRBD2 aligns across 7 bases. Germline loops: CDR1 SGHAT, CDR2 FQDESV (reference sequence). J was trimmed by 8 bases and V by 1 base; bases with no gene match: 8. This CDR3 region has 15 residues. Here the CDR3 DNA reads TGTGCCAGCAGCTTAGGTATAGCGGGTATGGATGAGCAGTTCTTC. Residues: CASSLGIAGMDEQFF.

V and J are TRBV3-1 (or the pseudogene TRBV3-2) and TRBJ1-2; the D gene is possibly TRBD1 (6 bases). CDR3 size: 15 residues. V lost 4 bases and J lost 0, with 12 bases in between. CDR1 is LGHDT and CDR2 is YNNKEL in the germline V gene (reference sequence). CDR3 loop: CASSPRGQPNYGYTF. DNA for the CDR3: TGTGCCAGCAGCCCCAGAGGACAGCCTAACTATGGCTACACCTTC.